Below, 9 T cell receptor beta chains from the same sample are listed, as sequenced in a study of tumor T cells in aggressive B-cell lymphoma (dated by TCRdb to the late 2010s). The library was produced with the immunoSEQ multiplex PCR assay. This immuneACCESS table, as held by TCRdb, lists in-frame sequences with V and J called but not all clones. Of the missing ones, under half trace to an unresolved V gene in checked studies; the others have no known cause. The sample table shows about 5,300 clones, and roughly nine tenths are seen once. Roughly 2.8% of the sample rests with the top ten. The sample was tumor tissue. These receptors originate from an adult with diffuse large B cell lymphoma.

The chain joins TRBV29-1 to TRBJ2-5; D is perhaps TRBD2 (6 bases). The germline CDR1 and CDR2 sequences are SQVTM and ANQGSEA. V was trimmed by 6 bases and J by 10 bases, leaving 15 bases between them. The CDR3 is made up of 11 amino acids. The CDR3, as DNA: TGCAGCGTCATAATACCGGGAGACCAGTACTTC. As protein: CSVIIPGDQYF.

This clone was seen a handful of times. The rearrangement joins TRBV5-4 to TRBJ1-1; 8 bases are shared with TRBD1. Per the germline V gene, CDR1 is SGHNT and CDR2 is YYREEE (reference sequence). The CDR3 is 15 residues long. With V trimmed by 0 bases and J by 1 base, 2 bases remained unmatched. The CDR3 bases are TGTGCCAGCAGCTTGGCAGGACAGGGGAACACTGAAGCTTTCTTT. Residues: CASSLAGQGNTEAFF.

The chain employs TRBV18 and TRBJ1-5; D is unresolved. Between the trimmed V and J ends, which lost 6 bases and 1 base, there was a span of 10 bases. The CDR3 runs 14 residues. The germline V gene encodes CDR1 KGHSH and CDR2 LQKENI. The CDR3 DNA reads TGTGCCAGCTCCCCGTCTCTGAGCAATCAGCCCCAGCATTTT. Its translation is CASSPSLSNQPQHF.

The V gene is TRBV5-1, the J gene TRBJ2-3, with 11 bases that match TRBD2. Germline V CDR1 and CDR2: SGHRS, YFSETQ. With V trimmed by 0 bases and J by 5 bases, 2 bases remained unmatched. The CDR3 runs 15 residues. The CDR3 spells CASSLGLAGKDTQYF. The CDR3 DNA follows: TGCGCCAGCAGCTTGGGACTAGCGGGGAAAGATACGCAGTATTTT.

The gene calls are TRBV19 and TRBJ2-1, with D tentatively TRBD2 (6 bases). Germline-derived CDR1 and CDR2 are LNHDA and SQIVND (reference sequence). The V end lost 1 base, the J end lost 5 bases, and 12 bases lay between the germline ends. CDR3 length equals 15 residues. CDR3 nucleotides: TGTGCCAGTAGTATAGGTGGCGGGGTGCACAATGAGCAGTTCTTC. It yields the protein CASSIGGGVHNEQFF.

This sequence joins TRBV4-1 and TRBJ2-3; 10 nucleotides line up with TRBD1. The CDR3 spans 15 residues. From germline, CDR1 is MGHRA and CDR2 YSYEKL. With V trimmed by 0 bases and J by 6 bases, 3 bases remained unmatched. The CDR3 region has the DNA TGCGCCAGCAGCCAAGAGGGACAGGGGTATGATACGCAGTATTTT. Translated, it gives CASSQEGQGYDTQYF.

This chain connects TRBV11-2 to TRBJ2-2; D call uncertain. V gave up 9 bases and J gave up 2 bases, with 10 bases separating them. From germline, CDR1 is SGHAT and CDR2 FQNNGV. The CDR3 sequence is 13 residues long. The CDR3 coding sequence is TGTGCCAGTCGCGCTCCAAACACCGGGGAGCTGTTTTTT. It translates to CASRAPNTGELFF.

The rearrangement joins TRBV4-1 to TRBJ2-3; 15 bases are shared with TRBD2. The CDR3 is 17 amino acids. CDR1 and CDR2 (germline): MGHRA, YSYEKL. Germline trimming cut 0 bases from V and 8 bases from J; bases unmatched to any gene: 6. The CDR3 reads CASSQERTSGGVGTQYF. The CDR3 coding sequence is TGCGCCAGCAGCCAAGAGAGGACTAGCGGGGGGGTGGGTACGCAGTATTTT.

The J gene is TRBJ2-1, the V gene TRBV29-1; 8 nucleotides align to TRBD1. CDR1 is SQVTM, CDR2 ANQGSEA, per germline. The CDR3 is 13 residues long. Trimming cost V 6 bases and J 4 bases; bases outside gene matches: 5. The CDR3 reads CSVTGEGYNEQFF. CDR3 coding DNA: TGCAGCGTGACAGGGGAAGGGTACAATGAGCAGTTCTTC.